A single sample gave rise to the 27 T cell receptor beta chains below, sequenced in a study of cytotoxic CD8 clonotypes in ibrutinib-treated CLL. Clones were read by immunoSEQ multiplex PCR, and TCRdb kept only the in-frame ones, dropping some. The table includes 65,000 to 85,000 clones, approximately 90% detected once. The source material was PBMCs, sampled after 12 months of ibrutinib treatment. The receptors derive from a human donor with chronic lymphocytic leukemia.

This clone showed up just once. This sequence joins TRBV5-1 and TRBJ2-7; weak D call: TRBD2 (5 bases). The CDR3 runs to 17 residues. The germline V and J ends were trimmed by 0 bases and 3 bases, with 19 bases remaining between them. Germline values: CDR1 SGHRS, CDR2 YFSETQ. This chain's CDR3 is CASSLGAGGSLNYEQYF. The CDR3 DNA sequence: TGCGCCAGCAGCTTGGGGGCGGGTGGGAGCCTAAACTACGAGCAGTACTTC.

The rearrangement uses TRBV7-2 and TRBJ2-7, with D hard to call. From germline, CDR1 is SGHTA and CDR2 FQGNSA. The CDR3 runs 16 residues. V dropped 3 bases and J dropped 3 bases, with 18 bases sitting between them. DNA for the CDR3: TGTGCCAGCAGCTTTTTCGGGTTTATGGGCTACTACGAGCAGTACTTC. Protein: CASSFFGFMGYYEQYF.

The chain couples TRBV30 to TRBJ1-3, with D possibly TRBD1 on 5 matching bases. Between the trimmed V and J ends, which lost 2 bases and 1 base, there was a span of 12 bases. CDR3 length: 15 residues. The germline gives CDR1 GTSNPN, CDR2 SVGIG (reference sequence). CDR3 protein: CAWSRTGGSGNTIYF. The CDR3 bases are TGTGCCTGGAGTAGGACCGGGGGTTCTGGAAACACCATATATTTT.

The rearrangement joins TRBV6-5 to TRBJ1-1; 7 bases are shared with TRBD1. The CDR3 consists of 13 residues. Germline V gene lookup returns CDR1 MNHEY and CDR2 SVGAGI. With 6 bases clipped from V and 1 base from J, the junction kept 2 bases outside the gene matches. The CDR3 sequence is CASRYRGNTEAFF. The DNA for the CDR3 is TGTGCCAGCAGGTACAGGGGGAACACTGAAGCTTTCTTT.

The gene calls are TRBV27 and TRBJ1-2, with 9 bases fitting TRBD1. The CDR3 sequence is 12 residues long. V shed 6 bases and J 4 bases; nucleotides not matched to a gene: 0. Per the germline V gene, CDR1 is MNHEY and CDR2 is SMNVEV (reference sequence). The CDR3 sequence: CASRTGGYGYTF. The CDR3, as DNA: TGTGCCAGCAGGACAGGGGGCTATGGCTACACCTTC.

The V call is TRBV30, the J call TRBJ2-1; D might be TRBD2 (5 bases). Germline lookup yields CDR1 GTSNPN and CDR2 SVGIG (reference sequence). The V gene lost 2 bases and the J gene lost 5 bases, with 10 bases spanning the gap. This CDR3 spans 13 amino acids. The CDR3, as DNA: TGTGCCTGGAGTCGAACTAGAAACAATGAGCAGTTCTTC. It is translated as CAWSRTRNNEQFF.

The chain links TRBV18 to TRBJ2-2; 8 bases are a match to TRBD1. This CDR3 region has 15 residues. V dropped 3 bases and J dropped 0; count of bases not matched to a gene: 0. The germline gives CDR1 KGHSH, CDR2 LQKENI. This CDR3 reads CASSPGQANTGELFF. Written as DNA, the CDR3 is TGTGCCAGCTCACCGGGACAGGCGAACACCGGGGAGCTGTTTTTT.

Of note for this clone: The germline gene is not matched at one end of the junction; a read error may be the cause. The genes are TRBV7-7 and TRBJ2-1, with 15 bases that match TRBD2. CDR3 size: 16 residues. Germline loops: CDR1 SSHAT, CDR2 FNYEAQ (reference sequence). CDR3 residues: CASSLVPGTSGGEQFF. In DNA, the CDR3 is TGTGCTAGCAGCTTAGTCCCCGGGACTAGCGGGGGGGAGCAGTTCTTC.

This clone was counted once. This chain connects TRBV5-6 to TRBJ2-7, with D hard to call. Deletions cut 4 bases from V and 2 bases from J, with 4 bases between. The germline V gene has CDR1 SGHDT and CDR2 YYEEEE. This CDR3 is built from 11 residues. CDR3 sequence reads: CASSITYEQYF. The DNA for the CDR3 is TGTGCCAGCAGCATTACCTACGAGCAGTACTTC.

The chain combines TRBV6-6 with TRBJ2-1; D is undetermined. V lost 8 bases to trimming and J lost 5 bases, with 19 bases between them. Germline CDR1 MNHNY, CDR2 SVGAGI (reference sequence). The CDR3 length is 15 residues. DNA of the CDR3: TGTGCCAGCTCCCCGATCTACAATTCCGACAATGAGCAGTTCTTC. It is translated as CASSPIYNSDNEQFF.

This clone was found once. The genes are TRBV7-3 and TRBJ2-7, with TRBD2 matching 8 bases. The germline CDR1 and CDR2 sequences are SGHTA and FQGTGA. Germline trimming cut 5 bases from V and 0 bases from J; bases unmatched to any gene: 6. The CDR3 extends over 15 amino acids. CDR3 in DNA: TGTGCCAGCAGCCTGGCCGGGACTAGCTCCTACGAGCAGTACTTC. Amino acid sequence: CASSLAGTSSYEQYF.

The gene calls are TRBV27 and TRBJ1-1; 9 bases are a match to TRBD1. The V and J ends lost 4 bases and 11 bases, in that order; junction bases with no gene match: 11. Germline V gene sequence: CDR1 MNHEY, CDR2 SMNVEV (reference sequence). The CDR3 has 14 amino acids. As DNA, the CDR3 is TGTGCCAGCAGTTACTCCGGACAGGGGATGGTGGCTTTCTTT. Residues: CASSYSGQGMVAFF.

The chain is built from TRBV28 and TRBJ1-3, with TRBD1 matching 9 bases. Germline assignment: CDR1 MDHEN and CDR2 SYDVKM. The CDR3 is 14 residues long. V trimming: 5 bases; J trimming: 5 bases; junction bases outside the gene matches: 4. This chain's CDR3 is CASSTDRGRNTIYF. DNA of the CDR3: TGTGCCAGCAGTACGGACAGGGGTAGAAACACCATATATTTT.

The chain carries TRBV19 and TRBJ2-3; D remains unclear. Germline values: CDR1 LNHDA, CDR2 SQIVND (reference sequence). V dropped 0 bases and J dropped 5 bases, with 3 bases sitting between them. CDR3 length equals 12 residues. As DNA, the CDR3 is TGTGCCAGTAGTATAGAGGGAGATACGCAGTATTTT. Translating it yields CASSIEGDTQYF.

This clone occurred a few times. The chain has TRBV7-6 and TRBJ1-2; 8 positions agree with TRBD1. Germline assignment: CDR1 SGHVS and CDR2 FNYEAQ. CDR3 length: 13 amino acids. J lost 5 bases, V lost 5 bases, and 4 bases had no gene match. The CDR3: CASSPGQGYGYTF. The DNA for the CDR3 is TGTGCCAGCAGCCCCGGACAGGGTTATGGCTACACCTTC.

The V call is TRBV4-1, the J call TRBJ2-7, with D tentatively TRBD2 (5 bases). The CDR3 runs 14 residues. From germline, CDR1 is MGHRA and CDR2 YSYEKL. V lost 4 bases, J lost 2 bases, and 12 bases lay in between. The CDR3 DNA sequence: TGCGCCAGCAGCCTAAGCGGAGCGGCCTACGAGCAGTACTTC. Its protein is CASSLSGAAYEQYF.

This chain uses TRBV4-1 with TRBJ2-1, with D hard to call. The CDR3 has 12 residues. From germline, CDR1 is MGHRA and CDR2 YSYEKL. The ends were cut back, 6 bases at V and 8 bases at J, with 11 bases in the middle. The CDR3 coding sequence is TGCGCCAGCAGTCTTCAATCCCATGAGCAGTTCTTC. This sequence encodes CASSLQSHEQFF.

In this sample, this clone turned up a few times. CDR3 loop: CASSDRGRAFF. The CDR3 DNA reads as TGTGCCAGCAGCGACAGGGGAAGGGCTTTCTTT. The chain has TRBV6-1 and TRBJ1-1; 8 positions match TRBD1. CDR3 size: 11 residues. Germline values: CDR1 MNHNS, CDR2 SASEGT. With V trimmed by 6 bases and J by 11 bases, 5 bases remained unmatched.

V gene TRBV28 combines with J gene TRBJ2-7; 7 bases are shared with TRBD2. CDR1 MDHEN and CDR2 SYDVKM come from the germline V gene. The CDR3 is 11 amino acids. Unmatched junction bases numbered 5, after V lost 8 bases and J lost 7 bases. The CDR3 sequence: CASGRAREQYF. The CDR3 DNA sequence: TGTGCCAGCGGGAGGGCGCGGGAGCAGTACTTC.

This chain connects TRBV25-1 to TRBJ2-7; perhaps TRBD1 as D (5 bases). This CDR3 is built from 17 residues. Germline V gene lookup returns CDR1 MGHDK and CDR2 SYGVNS. V shed 3 bases and J shed 0 bases, with 18 bases lying between them. CDR3 in DNA: TGTGCCAGCAGTGACGATTGGTGGGGCGATTACTCCTACGAGCAGTACTTC. Translation: CASSDDWWGDYSYEQYF.

The chain has TRBV4-2 and TRBJ1-1, with a tentative D call TRBD1 (5 bases). The CDR3 length is 13 residues. The V and J ends lost 3 bases and 0 bases respectively, with 5 bases between them. Germline assignment: CDR1 LGHNA and CDR2 YNFKEQ. CDR3 coding DNA: TGTGCCAGCAGCCAGGGGGTGAACACTGAAGCTTTCTTT. Encoded protein: CASSQGVNTEAFF.

This chain connects TRBV4-3 to TRBJ2-5; D is ambiguous. Germline CDR1 reads LGHNA; CDR2 reads YSLEER. The CDR3 is 14 amino acids. Trimming pared 0 bases from V and 1 base from J, leaving 6 bases between. The CDR3 spells CASSQDWSQETQYF. The CDR3 nucleotides are TGCGCCAGCAGCCAAGATTGGAGCCAAGAGACCCAGTACTTC.

The chain uses TRBV12-5 and TRBJ1-5, with D possibly being TRBD1 (5 bases). The V end lost 6 bases, the J end lost 0 bases, and 15 bases lay between the germline ends. From germline, CDR1 is LGHNT and CDR2 FRNRAP. This CDR3 has 16 amino acids. The CDR3 loop reads CASGLAGGFSNQPQHF. In DNA, the CDR3 is TGTGCTAGTGGCCTCGCCGGGGGATTTAGCAATCAGCCCCAGCATTTT.

The V and J genes are TRBV7-3 and TRBJ1-1, with D maybe TRBD1 (6 bases). In germline, CDR1 is SGHTA, CDR2 FQGTGA. The ends were cut back, 5 bases at V and 1 base at J, with 20 bases in the middle. CDR3 length: 17 amino acids. The CDR3 region has the DNA TGTGCCAGCAGCCCCAGGGGTGGAAGTGTAAGGAACACTGAAGCTTTCTTT. The encoded protein is CASSPRGGSVRNTEAFF.

This clone has just one count. The gene calls are TRBV18 and TRBJ2-1; maybe TRBD2 (6 bases). Trimming left V 3 bases short and J 7 bases short, with 10 bases between. This CDR3 comprises 13 residues. The germline V gene has CDR1 KGHSH and CDR2 LQKENI. The CDR3 protein is CASSPSGRNEQFF. Here the CDR3 DNA reads TGTGCCAGCTCACCTTCGGGGAGGAATGAGCAGTTCTTC. Looking up the rest from reference TRBV18 and TRBJ2-1 gives the full variable domain: NAGVMQNPRHLVRRRGQEARLRCSPMKGHSHVYWYRQLPEEGLKFMVYLQKENIIDESGMPKERFSAEFPKEGPSILRIQQVVRGDSAAYFCASSPSGRNEQFFGPGTRLTVL.

CDR3: CASSDLLRTDEQYF. The CDR3, as DNA: TGTGCCAGCAGTGACCTACTACGGACAGACGAGCAGTACTTC. The chain links TRBV6-1 to TRBJ2-7; tentatively, D is TRBD1 (6 bases). Germline V CDR1 and CDR2: MNHNS, SASEGT. The V end was cut by 3 bases, the J end by 5 bases, with 14 bases between. The CDR3 sequence is 14 residues long.

The chain links TRBV7-2 to TRBJ1-4; D is perhaps TRBD1 (6 bases). Germline V gives CDR1 SGHTA, CDR2 FQGNSA. The CDR3 runs 15 residues. The V gene lost 5 bases and the J gene lost 4 bases, with 14 bases spanning the gap. The CDR3 protein is CASSGTGNGNEKLFF. CDR3 coding DNA: TGTGCCAGCAGCGGAACAGGGAACGGTAATGAAAAACTGTTTTTT. The variable domain in full, with the rest retrieved from reference TRBV7-2 and TRBJ1-4, is GAGVSQSPSNKVTEKGKDVELRCDPISGHTALYWYRQSLGQGLEFLIYFQGNSAPDKSGLPSDRFSAERTGGSVSTLTIQRTQQEDSAVYLCASSGTGNGNEKLFFGSGTQLSVL.